This note documents a single T cell receptor beta chain sequence. As originally analysed: Amplification from reference gene primers served as the basis for estimated nucleated cell counts. Only in-frame clones appear in the TCRdb table, and some are missing; sequencing was by immunoSEQ multiplex PCR. The V and J calls and clone size were taken over from that table, and D and trimming were inferred from the DNA. The data contain fewer than 250,000 clones, about 87% of them seen just once; the ten biggest clones take up less than 2%. This entry comes from a study of blood T cell repertoires in COVID-19. Whole-study context: COVID-19 samples collected from the United States, Italy and Spain covered acute and convalescent phases. PBMCs, B-cell-depleted T cells, or T cells were the source of the cDNA or gDNA that made up the material.

This CDR3 comprises 16 residues. Germline V gives CDR1 SGHAT, CDR2 FQNNGV. Trimming took 4 bases from V and 1 from J; bases not matched to a gene: 5. The rearrangement uses TRBV11-2 and TRBJ2-5, with TRBD2 matching over 11 bases. This clonotype was obtained from a man between 65 and 85 years old with acute or convalescent COVID-19. The specimen sequenced was peripheral blood. The CDR3 protein is CASSSLSGRAQETQYF. The CDR3 bases are TGTGCCAGCAGCTCCCTTAGCGGGAGGGCCCAAGAGACCCAGTACTTC.